A few counts support the clone carrying this T cell receptor (beta chain). Authors' processing steps: Using reference gene primer amplification, nucleated cell counts were estimated. Sequencing used immunoSEQ multiplex PCR; TCRdb keeps in-frame clones, though not all of them. V and J calls and clone size are as listed in that table; D and trimming were resolved from the DNA. The repertoire includes about 98,000 clones, 82% of them detected once, and around 19% sits in the top ten. CDR1 LGHDT and CDR2 YNNKEL come from the germline V gene (reference sequence). V was cut by 1 base and J by 5 bases, with 11 bases left in between. This CDR3 has 14 amino acids. This record belongs to a study of blood T cell repertoires in COVID-19. Overall study context: Sources were T cells, B-cell-depleted T cells, or PBMCs; the material itself was cDNA or gDNA.

The specimen was peripheral blood. The chain couples TRBV3-1 (or the pseudogene TRBV3-2) to TRBJ1-1; D unresolved. The sequence came from a man older than 75 with acute or convalescent COVID-19. CDR3 nucleotides: TGTGCCAGCAGCCAAGGATGGGCCAGAACTGAAGCTTTCTTT. This sequence encodes CASSQGWARTEAFF.